These T cell receptor beta chains were read from a single sample in a study of T-cell memory formation after mild COVID-19. TCRdb re-called the 5' RACE reads through MiXCR, storing one row per CDR3 protein. The sample has roughly 150,000 distinct CDR3 sequences; 10% to 15% are singletons. Sample: PBMCs or a T cell subset sorted from them (not recorded which). The origin of the receptors is a man aged 18 to 29 who had mild COVID-19 (a few samples of this study predate the infection). Cell type and time point are not known. CDR3s include the opening cysteine and the closing phenylalanine or tryptophan. The D gene is left open where the match is weak. Clone sizes are given selectively: once, few, many, or a class where the clone is expanded.

TRBD1	TRBV7-2	15	TRBJ2-1	-	CASSRDRGASNEQFF	TGTGCCAGCAGCCGGGACAGGGGGGCGTCCAATGAGCAGTTCTTC
-	TRBV19	11	TRBJ2-7	few	CASSSLGVQYF	TGTGCCAGTAGCTCCCTGGGCGTACAGTACTTC
-	TRBV6-5	12	TRBJ1-2	few	CASSTTAYGYTF	TGTGCCAGCAGCACCACAGCTTATGGCTACACCTTC
-	TRBV5-1	14	TRBJ1-4	few	CASSQQGLEEKLFF	TGCGCCAGCAGCCAACAGGGACTTGAAGAAAAACTGTTTTTT
TRBD2	TRBV7-2	16	TRBJ2-1	-	CASSSRTSGAYNEQFF	TGTGCCAGCAGCTCCAGGACTAGCGGGGCGTACAATGAGCAGTTCTTC
-	TRBV7-3	11	TRBJ1-6	-	CASSAGGPLHF	TGTGCCAGCAGCGCGGGAGGACCCCTCCACTTT
-	TRBV7-2	15	TRBJ2-5	-	CASSFKGAPAETQYF	TGTGCCAGCAGCTTTAAAGGGGCTCCAGCTGAGACCCAGTACTTC
TRBD1	TRBV4-2	15	TRBJ1-2	-	CASSQGDRVNYGYTF	TGTGCCAGCAGCCAAGGCGACAGGGTAAACTATGGCTACACCTTC
-	TRBV30	14	TRBJ1-1	few	CAWSGPPNRIGAFF	TGTGCCTGGAGTGGTCCTCCTAACAGGATTGGAGCTTTCTTT
-	TRBV7-8	14	TRBJ2-3	few	CASTRSHSTDTQYF	TGTGCCAGCACACGCTCACATAGCACAGATACGCAGTATTTT
-	TRBV11-2	15	TRBJ2-5	-	CASSPTTGNRETQYF	TGTGCCAGCAGCCCCACCACAGGGAATAGGGAGACCCAGTACTTC
-	TRBV20-1	13	TRBJ1-2	-	CSARDRSTYGYTF	TGCAGTGCTAGAGACAGGTCAACCTATGGCTACACCTTC
-	TRBV6-2/TRBV6-3	13	TRBJ1-5	few	CASSFYSNQPQHF	TGTGCCAGCAGTTTTTATAGCAATCAGCCCCAGCATTTT
TRBD1	TRBV20-1	13	TRBJ1-5	-	CSASDRGDQPQHF	TGCAGTGCTTCGGACAGGGGCGATCAGCCCCAGCATTTT
-	TRBV5-1	11	TRBJ2-3	many	CASSLEGAQYF	TGCGCCAGCAGCTTGGAAGGAGCGCAGTATTTT
-	TRBV5-1	11	TRBJ1-1	many	CASSRDTEAFF	TGCGCCAGCAGCCGGGACACTGAAGCTTTCTTT
-	TRBV20-1	13	TRBJ1-5	-	CSARGGVRQPQHF	TGCAGTGCCCGGGGAGGGGTACGTCAGCCCCAGCATTTT
-	TRBV11-2	16	TRBJ1-2	few	CASSLGNWGAYYGYTF	TGTGCCAGCAGCTTAGGGAATTGGGGGGCCTACTATGGCTACACCTTC
-	TRBV10-3	15	TRBJ2-1	-	CAISESTGGPNEQFF	TGTGCCATCAGTGAGTCAACGGGGGGCCCCAATGAGCAGTTCTTC
TRBD2	TRBV5-5	16	TRBJ2-1	few	CASLSTSGKQYNEQFF	TGTGCCAGCCTCTCGACTAGCGGGAAGCAATACAATGAGCAGTTCTTC
TRBD1	TRBV5-1	14	TRBJ2-7	many	CASTGTGGTYEQYF	TGCGCCAGCACCGGGACAGGGGGAACCTACGAGCAGTACTTC
-	TRBV7-2	14	TRBJ2-1	-	CASRKDRAYNEQFF	TGTGCCAGCCGTAAGGACCGGGCCTACAATGAGCAGTTCTTC